The 12 T cell receptor beta chains presented below share a single source sample, sequenced in a study of cytomegalovirus exposure and HLA in healthy donors. TCRdb's table, derived via immunoSEQ multiplex PCR, lists solely in-frame clones and lacks some. Of some 98,000 clones listed, 87% are singletons. The sequencing sample was made of PBMCs. The receptor source for this set is a man aged 18 to 35 in good health and CMV-seropositive.

This chain uses TRBV19 with TRBJ2-5; TRBD1 might be the D (6 bases). Germline assignment: CDR1 LNHDA and CDR2 SQIVND (reference sequence). This CDR3 contains 14 residues. Trimming took off 3 bases at V and 5 bases at J, with 13 bases between the two ends. CDR3 in DNA: TGTGCCAGTAGTATCTCAGGGGATTTCGAGACCCAGTACTTC. This sequence encodes CASSISGDFETQYF.

In its sample, this clone was seen once. The rearrangement joins TRBV6-6 to TRBJ1-1, with 8 nucleotides matching TRBD1. This CDR3 region has 15 residues. Looked up from germline, CDR1 is MNHNY and CDR2 is SVGAGI (reference sequence). The V gene end was trimmed by 4 bases and the J gene end by 0 bases; junction bases not matched to a gene: 4. DNA for the CDR3: TGTGCCAGCAGTTTTAACAGGGGGGTGAACACTGAAGCTTTCTTT. It codes for CASSFNRGVNTEAFF.

The count of this clone is one. The chain uses TRBV7-9 and TRBJ1-2; no firm D call. Germline values: CDR1 SEHNR, CDR2 FQNEAQ (reference sequence). This CDR3 is built from 14 residues. The germline V and J ends were trimmed by 1 base and 5 bases, with 11 bases remaining between them. CDR3 sequence (DNA): TGTGCCAGCAGCTTAGATGTGCGTATTTATGGCTACACCTTC. Amino acids: CASSLDVRIYGYTF.

This clone occurred once. The chain recombines TRBV7-2 with TRBJ2-2; D is uncertain. Trimming cost V 5 bases and J 9 bases, with 7 bases left between them. CDR1 is SGHTA and CDR2 is FQGNSA in the germline V gene. The CDR3 is 11 amino acids. CDR3 region: CASSPLRELFF. CDR3 DNA: TGTGCCAGCAGCCCCCTAAGGGAGCTGTTTTTT.

V gene TRBV13 combines with J gene TRBJ1-1, with TRBD1 identical over 7 bases. The CDR3 is made up of 14 amino acids. Germline V CDR1 and CDR2: PRHDT, FYEKMQ (reference sequence). J gave up 2 bases and V 1 base, and 1 base lay outside the gene matches. This CDR3 is CASSLEGANTEAFF. DNA for the CDR3: TGTGCCAGCAGCTTAGAGGGGGCAAACACTGAAGCTTTCTTT.

A remark on this clone: Additional DNA sequences in this sample encode the identical CDR3. The rearrangement joins TRBV6-5 to TRBJ2-7; D is perhaps TRBD2 (5 bases). The CDR3 runs 11 residues. Germline CDR1 and CDR2: MNHEY and SVGAGI. Trimming removed 8 bases from V and 4 bases from J, with 9 bases in between. The CDR3 loop is CASRRDYEQYF. CDR3 coding DNA: TGTGCCAGCCGACGGGATTACGAGCAGTACTTC.

This chain connects TRBV7-8 to TRBJ2-4, with D perhaps matching TRBD1 (6 bases). Germline CDR1 reads SGHVS; CDR2 reads FQNEAQ. The CDR3 is 14 residues long. The V and J ends lost 0 bases and 7 bases respectively, with 10 bases between them. The CDR3 reads CASSLATGFNIQYF. The CDR3 nucleotides read TGTGCCAGCAGCTTAGCTACAGGGTTCAACATTCAGTACTTC.

V usage is TRBV9 and J usage is TRBJ1-1, with 7 bases identical to TRBD1. V trimming: 4 bases; J trimming: 4 bases; junction bases outside the gene matches: 7. Germline V gives CDR1 SGDLS, CDR2 YYNGEE. The length of the CDR3 is 14 residues. The DNA for the CDR3 is TGTGCCAGCAGCCCCCCGACAGGGACCACTGAAGCTTTCTTT. The encoded protein is CASSPPTGTTEAFF.

CDR3 DNA: TGTGCCAGCAGACACCCTTTCTCGGGCGAGCAGTACTTC. Its protein product is CASRHPFSGEQYF. This chain connects TRBV11-2 to TRBJ2-7; D is undetermined. The CDR3 sequence is 13 residues long. CDR1 and CDR2 (germline): SGHAT, FQNNGV. With 6 bases removed from V and 6 bases from J, the gap between germline ends came to 15 bases.

The rearrangement links TRBV5-5 to TRBJ2-7; the D gene is possibly TRBD1 (5 bases). V lost 5 bases, J lost 0 bases, and 15 bases lay in between. The V gene's germline CDR1 is SGHKS and CDR2 YYEKEE (reference sequence). The CDR3 contains 15 residues. CDR3 DNA sequence: TGTGCCAGCAGTCGCCCAGGGCAGGGCTCCTACGAGCAGTACTTC. Protein sequence: CASSRPGQGSYEQYF.

The chain links TRBV29-1 to TRBJ1-3; D ambiguous. CDR1 and CDR2 (germline): SQVTM, ANQGSEA. The CDR3 runs to 13 residues. V was clipped by 4 bases and J by 0 bases, with 7 bases between them. The CDR3: CSVGQDSGNTIYF. In DNA, the CDR3 is TGCAGCGTTGGGCAGGACTCTGGAAACACCATATATTTT. The variable domain in full, with the rest retrieved from reference TRBV29-1 and TRBJ1-3, is SAVISQKPSRDICQRGTSLTIQCQVDSQVTMMFWYRQQPGQSLTLIATANQGSEATYESGFVIDKFPISRPNLTFSTLTVSNMSPEDSSIYLCSVGQDSGNTIYFGEGSWLTVV.

The chain uses TRBV10-3 and TRBJ2-7, with 10 bases lining up with TRBD2. Germline lookup yields CDR1 ENHRY and CDR2 SYGVKD. Unmatched junction bases numbered 9, after V lost 8 bases and J lost 2 bases. This CDR3 comprises 15 residues. CDR3 sequence: CAILMEAGGTYEQYF. CDR3 in DNA: TGTGCCATCCTCATGGAAGCGGGAGGGACCTACGAGCAGTACTTC.